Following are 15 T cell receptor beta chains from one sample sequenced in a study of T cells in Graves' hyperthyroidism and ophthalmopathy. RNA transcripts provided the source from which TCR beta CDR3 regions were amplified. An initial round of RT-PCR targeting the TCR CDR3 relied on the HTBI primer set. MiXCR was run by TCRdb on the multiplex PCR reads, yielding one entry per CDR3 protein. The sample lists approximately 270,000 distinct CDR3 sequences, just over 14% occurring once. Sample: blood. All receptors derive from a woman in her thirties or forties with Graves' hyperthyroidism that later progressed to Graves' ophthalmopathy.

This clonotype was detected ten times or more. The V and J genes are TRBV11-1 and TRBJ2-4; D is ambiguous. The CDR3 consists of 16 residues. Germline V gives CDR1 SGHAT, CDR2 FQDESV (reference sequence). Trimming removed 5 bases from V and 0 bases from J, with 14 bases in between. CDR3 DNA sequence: TGTGCCAGCAGCGCCGGAGCCCCACTAGCCAAAAACATTCAGTACTTC. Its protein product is CASSAGAPLAKNIQYF.

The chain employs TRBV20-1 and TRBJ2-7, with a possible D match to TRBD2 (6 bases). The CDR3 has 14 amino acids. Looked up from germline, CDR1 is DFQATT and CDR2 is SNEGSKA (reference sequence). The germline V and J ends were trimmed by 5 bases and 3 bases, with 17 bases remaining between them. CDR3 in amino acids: CSASKVLAIYEQYF. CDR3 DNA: TGCAGTGCTTCGAAGGTCCTAGCGATCTACGAGCAGTACTTC.

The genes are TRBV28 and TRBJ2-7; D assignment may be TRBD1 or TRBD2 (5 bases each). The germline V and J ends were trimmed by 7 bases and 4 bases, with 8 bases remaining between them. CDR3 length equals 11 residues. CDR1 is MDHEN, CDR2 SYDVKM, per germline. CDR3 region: CASNGAYEQYF. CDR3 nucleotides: TGTGCCAGCAACGGGGCTTACGAGCAGTACTTC. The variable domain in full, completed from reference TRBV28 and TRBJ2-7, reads DVKVTQSSRYLVKRTGEKVFLECVQDMDHENMFWYRQDPGLGLRLIYFSYDVKMKEKGDIPEGYSVSREKKERFSLILESASTNQTSMYLCASNGAYEQYFGPGTRLTVT.

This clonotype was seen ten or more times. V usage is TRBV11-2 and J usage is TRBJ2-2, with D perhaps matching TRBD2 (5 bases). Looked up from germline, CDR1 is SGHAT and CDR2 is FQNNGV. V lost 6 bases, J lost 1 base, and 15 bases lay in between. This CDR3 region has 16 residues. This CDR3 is CASRTQRGGNTGELFF. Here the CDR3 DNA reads TGTGCCAGCAGAACCCAGCGAGGAGGGAACACCGGGGAGCTGTTTTTT.

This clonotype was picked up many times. The CDR3 DNA follows: TGTGCCAGCAGCTTCCTTTTTGGGGCGGGTGACGAGCAGTTCTTC. Translation: CASSFLFGAGDEQFF. The chain links TRBV11-2 to TRBJ2-1, with D tentatively TRBD1 or TRBD2 (5 bases each). Germline V gene sequence: CDR1 SGHAT, CDR2 FQNNGV. Trimming left V 3 bases short and J 10 bases short, with 19 bases between. The CDR3 runs to 15 residues. The whole variable domain, filled in from reference TRBV11-2 and TRBJ2-1, reads EAGVAQSPRYKIIEKRQSVAFWCNPISGHATLYWYQQILGQGPKLLIQFQNNGVVDDSQLPKDRFSAERLKGVDSTLKIQPAKLEDSAVYLCASSFLFGAGDEQFFGPGTRLTVL.

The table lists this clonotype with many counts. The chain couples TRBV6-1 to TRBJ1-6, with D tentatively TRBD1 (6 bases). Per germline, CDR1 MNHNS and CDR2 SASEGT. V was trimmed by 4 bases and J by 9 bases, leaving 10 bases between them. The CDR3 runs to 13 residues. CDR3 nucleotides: TGTGCCAGCAGTGTTGGGGGGCTTTCACCCCTCCACTTT. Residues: CASSVGGLSPLHF.

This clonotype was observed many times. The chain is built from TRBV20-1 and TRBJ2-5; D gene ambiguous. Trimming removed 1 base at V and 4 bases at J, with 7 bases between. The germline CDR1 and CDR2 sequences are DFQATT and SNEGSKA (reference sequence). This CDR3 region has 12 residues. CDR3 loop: CSARVETETQYF. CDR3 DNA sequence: TGCAGTGCTAGAGTAGAAACAGAGACCCAGTACTTC.

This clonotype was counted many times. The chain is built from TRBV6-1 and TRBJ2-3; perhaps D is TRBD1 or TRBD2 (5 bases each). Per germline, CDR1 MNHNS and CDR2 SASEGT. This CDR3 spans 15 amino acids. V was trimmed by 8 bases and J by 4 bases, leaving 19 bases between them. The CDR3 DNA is TGTGCCAGCGGGGGACGGCGGAGTGGGGCAGATACGCAGTATTTT. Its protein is CASGGRRSGADTQYF.

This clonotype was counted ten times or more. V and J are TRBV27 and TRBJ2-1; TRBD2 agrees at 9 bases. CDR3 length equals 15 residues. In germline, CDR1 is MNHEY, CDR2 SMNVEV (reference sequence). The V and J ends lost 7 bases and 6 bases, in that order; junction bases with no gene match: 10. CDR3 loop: CASTLLAGRPNEQFF. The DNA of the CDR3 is TGTGCCAGCACTCTACTAGCGGGTAGACCCAATGAGCAGTTCTTC.

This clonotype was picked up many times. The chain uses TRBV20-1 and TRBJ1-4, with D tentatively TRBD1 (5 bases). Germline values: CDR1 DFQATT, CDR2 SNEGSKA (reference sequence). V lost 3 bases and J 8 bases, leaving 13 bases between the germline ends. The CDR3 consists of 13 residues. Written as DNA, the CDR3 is TGCAGTGCTAGCAACGTTGGGGGAGAAAAACTGTTTTTT. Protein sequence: CSASNVGGEKLFF.

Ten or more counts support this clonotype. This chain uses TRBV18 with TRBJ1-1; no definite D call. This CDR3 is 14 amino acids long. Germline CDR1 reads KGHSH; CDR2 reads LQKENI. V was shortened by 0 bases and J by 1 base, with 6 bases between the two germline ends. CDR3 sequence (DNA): TGTGCCAGCTCACCACCGGAGGGGAACACTGAAGCTTTCTTT. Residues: CASSPPEGNTEAFF.

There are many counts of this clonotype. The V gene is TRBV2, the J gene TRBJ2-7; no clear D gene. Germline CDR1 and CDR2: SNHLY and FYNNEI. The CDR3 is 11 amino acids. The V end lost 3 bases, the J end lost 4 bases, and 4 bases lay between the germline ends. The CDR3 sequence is CASSDRYEQYF. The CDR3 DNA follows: TGTGCCAGCAGTGACAGGTACGAGCAGTACTTC.

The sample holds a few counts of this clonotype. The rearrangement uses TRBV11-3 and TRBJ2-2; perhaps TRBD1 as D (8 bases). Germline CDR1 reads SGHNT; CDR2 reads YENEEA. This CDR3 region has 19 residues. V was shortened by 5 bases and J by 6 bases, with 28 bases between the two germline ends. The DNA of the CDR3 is TGTGCCAGCAGCCAACGGGACAGGATAGACTGGGGGGGGCCCGGGGAGCTGTTTTTT. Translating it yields CASSQRDRIDWGGPGELFF.

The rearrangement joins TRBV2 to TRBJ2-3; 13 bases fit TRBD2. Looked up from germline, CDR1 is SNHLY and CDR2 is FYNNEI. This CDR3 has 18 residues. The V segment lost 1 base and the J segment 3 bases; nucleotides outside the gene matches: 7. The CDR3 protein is CASSEEEGTSGNTDTQYF. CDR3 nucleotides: TGTGCCAGCAGTGAAGAAGAGGGGACTAGCGGGAATACAGATACGCAGTATTTT.

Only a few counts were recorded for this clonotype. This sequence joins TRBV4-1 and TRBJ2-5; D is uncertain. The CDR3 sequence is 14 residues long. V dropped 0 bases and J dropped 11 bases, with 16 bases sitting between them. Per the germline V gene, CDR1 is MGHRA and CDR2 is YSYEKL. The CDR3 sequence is CASSQDRHKLNQYF. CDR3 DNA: TGCGCCAGCAGCCAAGATAGGCACAAATTGAATCAGTACTTC.